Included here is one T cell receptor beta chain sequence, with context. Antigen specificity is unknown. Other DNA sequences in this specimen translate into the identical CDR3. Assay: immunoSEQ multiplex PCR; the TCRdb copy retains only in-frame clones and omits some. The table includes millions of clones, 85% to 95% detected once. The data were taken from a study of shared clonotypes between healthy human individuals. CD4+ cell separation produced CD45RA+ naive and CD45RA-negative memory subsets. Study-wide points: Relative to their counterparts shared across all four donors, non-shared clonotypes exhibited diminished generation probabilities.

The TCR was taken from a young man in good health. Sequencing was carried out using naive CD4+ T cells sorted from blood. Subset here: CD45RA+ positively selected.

For the CDR3, the DNA is TGTGCCAGCAGTCGGGACGGCTATGGCTACACCTTC. This encodes CASSRDGYGYTF. This rearrangement joins TRBV6-5 to TRBJ1-2, with D perhaps matching TRBD1 (5 bases). The CDR3 is 12 amino acids. The V gene's germline CDR1 is MNHEY and CDR2 SVGAGI. Trimming pared 5 bases from V and 4 bases from J, leaving 8 bases between.